This TCR beta chain was recovered during a study of blood T cell repertoires in COVID-19. Study summary: T cells, B-cell-depleted T cells, or PBMCs provided the cDNA or gDNA that served as material.

In the original processing: Reference gene primer amplification gave estimated nucleated cell counts. Only in-frame clones appear in the TCRdb table, and some are missing; sequencing was by immunoSEQ multiplex PCR. V and J calls and clone size follow that table, whereas D and trimming were derived from the DNA. The sample records about 260,000 clones, around 80% being singletons. The germline V gene encodes CDR1 LNHDA and CDR2 SQIVND (reference sequence). The CDR3 sequence is 15 residues long. Trimming at V came to 5 bases and at J to 4 bases, leaving 8 bases not matched to a gene. This sequence joins TRBV19 and TRBJ2-7; TRBD1 agrees at 10 bases. The sequencing input was peripheral blood. The clonotype comes from a man between 60 and 75 years old with acute or convalescent COVID-19. The CDR3 reads CASSDRDRGYYEQYF. The CDR3 DNA reads as TGTGCCAGTAGTGACCGGGACAGGGGATATTACGAGCAGTACTTC.